A selection of T cell receptor beta chains follows, all from one sample in a study of T cell responses to AZD1222 COVID-19 vaccine. The repertoire was sequenced with immunoSEQ multiplex PCR; TCRdb's copy has only in-frame clones and lacks some. The table has some 87,000 clones, over 75% seen once. The material sequenced was peripheral blood, taken on day 0 of AZD1222 vaccination. These receptors were taken from an adult in good health. The CDR3 runs from the conserved cysteine through the conserved F or W. Fields, in order: D gene, V gene, J gene, clone size, CDR3 DNA, CDR3 protein. A D gene is named only where the DNA matches it firmly. The size entry is marked missing in some rows and otherwise reads once, few, many or a size class.

.	TRBV19	TRBJ1-1	.	TGTGCCACCCGGGGGGGCGGGTTGGGCACTGAAGCTTTCTTT	CATRGGGLGTEAFF
TRBD1	TRBV2	TRBJ1-6	.	TGTGCCAGCAGCTTTACAGGGGTCAATTCACCCCTCCACTTT	CASSFTGVNSPLHF
.	TRBV7-2	TRBJ1-6	.	TGTGCCAGCAGCTTAGTTGTCGGTTCACCCCTCCACTTT	CASSLVVGSPLHF
.	TRBV6-5	TRBJ1-1	once	TGTGCCAGCAGTTCCCCGGGATACGGGCACACTGAAGCTTTCTTT	CASSSPGYGHTEAFF
.	TRBV7-7	TRBJ2-5	.	TGTGCCAGCAGCTTAGCTAGTACGGTCCAAGAGACCCAGTACTTC	CASSLASTVQETQYF
TRBD1	TRBV2	TRBJ1-1	.	TGTGCCAGCAGCAGGGGGCGCGGGAACACTGAAGCTTTCTTT	CASSRGRGNTEAFF
.	TRBV5-1	TRBJ2-5	few	TGCGCCAGCATACCACAGGGGCCCGATGGGAGGAAGACCCAGTACTTC	CASIPQGPDGRKTQYF
TRBD1	TRBV30	TRBJ1-2	.	TGTGCCTGGATCCCCTGGGACAGGGTCGGTGGCTACACCTTC	CAWIPWDRVGGYTF
.	TRBV27	TRBJ2-1	.	TGTGCCAGCAGGTCTGAGGGGGAGTACCACAATGAGCAGTTCTTC	CASRSEGEYHNEQFF
.	TRBV6-2/TRBV6-3	TRBJ1-3	.	TGTGCCAGCAGCAAGCCAGGGTTCTTCAACTCTGGAAACACCATATATTTT	CASSKPGFFNSGNTIYF
.	TRBV7-2	TRBJ1-5	.	TGTGCCAGCAGACTCGGCAATCAGCCCCAGCATTTT	CASRLGNQPQHF
.	TRBV7-2	TRBJ2-3	.	TGTGCCAGCAGCTCGGACTATGGCACAGATACGCAGTATTTT	CASSSDYGTDTQYF
.	TRBV18	TRBJ2-7	.	TGTGCCAGCTCATCCACGAACAGCTACGAGCAGTACTTC	CASSSTNSYEQYF
TRBD1	TRBV20-1	TRBJ2-1	.	TGCAGTGCTAGTAGTGGGGACAGGGGCAATGAGCAGTTCTTC	CSASSGDRGNEQFF
.	TRBV7-2	TRBJ1-2	few	TGTGCCAGCACCAAGGAGGGGGATTATGGCTACACCTTC	CASTKEGDYGYTF
.	TRBV24-1	TRBJ2-3	.	TGTGCCACCAGTGATGGTATTAGCACAGATACGCAGTATTTT	CATSDGISTDTQYF
.	TRBV20-1	TRBJ2-7	.	TGCAGTGCTAGTAGAACCTTTTACGAGCAGTACTTC	CSASRTFYEQYF
.	TRBV5-8	TRBJ1-1	once	TGTGCCAGCAGCTTGGCGGGAGATCCTGAAGCTTTCTTT	CASSLAGDPEAFF
TRBD1	TRBV28	TRBJ1-2	.	TGTGCCAGCAGTTTTACAGGGGGAACGGGTGGCTACACCTTC	CASSFTGGTGGYTF
TRBD1	TRBV28	TRBJ2-4	.	TGTGCCAGCAGTTCTACCGGGACAGGGAGGTACATTCAGTACTTC	CASSSTGTGRYIQYF
.	TRBV29-1	TRBJ2-1	.	TGCAGCGTTTCGGGTAGCTCCTACAATGAGCAGTTCTTC	CSVSGSSYNEQFF
.	TRBV25-1	TRBJ2-7	.	TGTGCCAGCAGTGAATCCTACGAGCAGTACTTC	CASSESYEQYF
TRBD1	TRBV6-5	TRBJ1-1	once	TGTGCCAGCAATACAGGGGACACTGAAGCTTTCTTT	CASNTGDTEAFF
.	TRBV3-1/TRBV3-2	TRBJ2-7	once	TGTGCCAGCAGCCAAGCACGGGATCTCGAGCAGTACTTC	CASSQARDLEQYF
.	TRBV10-3	TRBJ2-7	.	TGTGCCATCAGCCCTGGGGGAGACTACGAGCAGTACTTC	CAISPGGDYEQYF
.	TRBV6-5	TRBJ1-2	once	TGTGCCAGCAGTCTGAGCATAAACTATGGCTACACCTTC	CASSLSINYGYTF
.	TRBV5-1	TRBJ1-4	once	TGCGCCAGCAGCCTCAGCGGGGTTACTAATGAAAAACTGTTTTTT	CASSLSGVTNEKLFF
.	TRBV29-1	TRBJ1-2	.	TGCAGCGTTAGGGACGTCCCTAACTATGGCTACACCTTC	CSVRDVPNYGYTF
.	TRBV7-9	TRBJ1-1	.	TGTGCCAGCACCTATGTCAACACTGAAGCTTTCTTT	CASTYVNTEAFF
.	TRBV7-2	TRBJ2-7	once	TGTGCCAGCAGCCCGGGACTTCTGTACGAGCAGTACTTC	CASSPGLLYEQYF